The clone carrying this TCR beta chain was observed many times. What it recognizes is unknown. One junction end disagrees with the germline gene, perhaps due to a read error. Scientists amplified the TCR beta CDR3 regions from RNA transcripts. HTBI primers were used in a first-round RT-PCR, which preceded a second-round multiplex PCR. TCRdb used MiXCR to reprocess the multiplex PCR reads, holding one entry per CDR3 protein. This table has around 340,000 distinct CDR3 sequences, 17% appearing once. The data derive from a study of Graves' ophthalmopathy and Graves' hyperthyroidism. About the study: Before any treatment, peripheral blood was taken at the initial diagnosis.

Findings and limits, study-wide: Most thyroid clonotypes with frequency above 0.001 were detected in blood too.

CDR3 length equals 15 residues. Germline V gene lookup returns CDR1 MNHNS and CDR2 SASEGT. The sample consisted of peripheral blood. The J gene is TRBJ2-5, the V gene TRBV6-1; 10 bases fit TRBD1. The TCR comes from an adult man with Graves' ophthalmopathy. CDR3 coding DNA: TGTGCCAGCAGCGAAGACAGGGGGCGAGGAGAGACCCAGTACTTC. Translating gives CASSEDRGRGETQYF.